The source of this T cell receptor (beta chain) is a study of blood T cell repertoires in COVID-19. About the study: Sample material is recorded as cDNA or gDNA derived from T cells, B-cell-depleted T cells, or PBMCs.

This clone has a single count. This CDR3 has 16 residues. Trimming removed 5 bases from V and 2 bases from J; junction bases left unmatched: 9. CDR1 and CDR2 from the germline V gene are SGHVS and FQNEAQ. Assay used: immunoSEQ multiplex PCR; TCRdb lists only in-frame clones, some missing. The sample has approximately 88,000 clones; about nine tenths are singletons. Sequencing was carried out using peripheral blood. The chain employs TRBV7-8 and TRBJ2-1, with 7 bases that match TRBD2. The clonotype originates from a male donor with acute or convalescent COVID-19. CDR3 nucleotides: TGTGCCAGCAGCCTCTACCCCGGGACTACCTACAATGAGCAGTTCTTC. This encodes CASSLYPGTTYNEQFF.